These 13 T cell receptor beta chains were all obtained from the same sample, sequenced in a study of cytomegalovirus exposure and HLA in healthy donors. The PCR contained 60 Vbeta and 13 Jbeta primers. Measured with immunoSEQ multiplex PCR; TCRdb has only the in-frame clones, and not every one. The sample lists 120,000 to 150,000 clones; roughly 80% were seen once. The sequenced sample was PBMCs. Every receptor here comes from a woman aged 40 to 50 in good health and CMV-seropositive.

V gene TRBV19 combines with J gene TRBJ2-1; TRBD2 aligns across 13 bases. This CDR3 contains 15 residues. The ends lost 5 bases at V and 5 bases at J; junction bases unmatched: 3. Per the germline V gene, CDR1 is LNHDA and CDR2 is SQIVND (reference sequence). CDR3 loop: CASSLTSGRNNEQFF. The CDR3 DNA sequence: TGTGCCAGTAGTTTGACTAGCGGGAGGAACAATGAGCAGTTCTTC.

This chain uses TRBV7-2 with TRBJ2-3; TRBD2 aligns across 8 bases. Germline V gene lookup returns CDR1 SGHTA and CDR2 FQGNSA. The CDR3 totals 15 residues. V lost 3 bases, J lost 2 bases, and 4 bases stayed unmatched. As DNA, the CDR3 is TGTGCCAGCAGCTTTGGCGGGGGGTTCACAGATACGCAGTATTTT. It specifies CASSFGGGFTDTQYF.

This clone came up a few times. The DNA for the CDR3 is TGCGCCAGCAGCCAAACGGACTTGAACACTGAAGCTTTCTTT. It specifies CASSQTDLNTEAFF. The chain joins TRBV4-3 to TRBJ1-1; no clear D. V dropped 2 bases and J dropped 0 bases, with 7 bases sitting between them. Germline values: CDR1 LGHNA, CDR2 YSLEER. This CDR3 is 14 amino acids long.

V and J are TRBV7-3 and TRBJ2-3; D might be TRBD2 (5 bases). Trimming stripped 5 bases from V and 1 base from J, with 10 bases between. Looked up from germline, CDR1 is SGHTA and CDR2 is FQGTGA. The CDR3 consists of 14 residues. For the CDR3, the DNA is TGTGCCAGCAGCGCCAGCGGTCGCACAGATACGCAGTATTTT. Its translation is CASSASGRTDTQYF. The entire variable domain, with the rest obtained from reference TRBV7-3 and TRBJ2-3, is as follows: GAGVSQTPSNKVTEKGKYVELRCDPISGHTALYWYRQSLGQGPEFLIYFQGTGAADDSGLPNDRFFAVRPEGSVSTLKIQRTERGDSAVYLCASSASGRTDTQYFGPGTRLTVL.

The rearrangement uses TRBV19 and TRBJ1-3, with D perhaps matching TRBD1 (5 bases). The CDR3 sequence is 13 residues long. Germline CDR1 LNHDA, CDR2 SQIVND (reference sequence). The V end lost 4 bases, the J end lost 6 bases, and 10 bases lay between the germline ends. The CDR3 nucleotides read TGTGCCAGTAGTACCCCGGGGGAAAACACCATATATTTT. It codes for CASSTPGENTIYF.

J is TRBJ2-7 and V is TRBV7-9, with 10 nucleotides matching TRBD1. The trim removed 4 bases at V and 2 bases at J, leaving 5 bases unmatched. The germline CDR1 and CDR2 sequences are SEHNR and FQNEAQ (reference sequence). CDR3 length equals 15 residues. The CDR3 reads CASSSPDRGPYEQYF. The CDR3 DNA reads as TGTGCCAGCAGCTCGCCAGACAGGGGGCCCTACGAGCAGTACTTC.

The rearrangement links TRBV28 to TRBJ1-4, with a tentative D call TRBD1 (5 bases). The CDR3 is 15 residues long. Looked up from germline, CDR1 is MDHEN and CDR2 is SYDVKM. Trimming pared 9 bases from V and 0 bases from J, leaving 14 bases between. The chain's CDR3 is CASLGRGATNEKLFF. In DNA form, the CDR3 reads TGTGCCAGTTTGGGGCGCGGAGCAACTAATGAAAAACTGTTTTTT.

This clone has only a few counts. The rearrangement uses TRBV19 and TRBJ1-4; no definite D call. The CDR3 is made up of 12 amino acids. Trimming removed 7 bases at V and 7 bases at J, with 10 bases between. Germline V gene lookup returns CDR1 LNHDA and CDR2 SQIVND (reference sequence). The CDR3 protein is CASIAHGEKLFF. The CDR3 DNA reads as TGTGCCAGTATAGCGCACGGTGAAAAACTGTTTTTT.

The chain employs TRBV28 and TRBJ2-5, with TRBD2 matching 7 bases. Germline CDR1 is MDHEN and CDR2 is SYDVKM. The CDR3 is 16 residues long. V shed 6 bases and J 5 bases; nucleotides not matched to a gene: 15. The CDR3 loop reads CASSLRTWAGDETQYF. DNA for the CDR3: TGTGCCAGCAGCCTCCGGACTTGGGCGGGAGATGAGACCCAGTACTTC.

The chain recombines TRBV6-5 with TRBJ1-1; possibly TRBD1 for D (6 bases). The germline gives CDR1 MNHEY, CDR2 SVGAGI. V was trimmed by 5 bases and J by 2 bases, leaving 15 bases between them. The CDR3 totals 15 residues. The CDR3 coding sequence is TGTGCCAGCAGTCTCGCCGGGACACTTAACACTGAAGCTTTCTTT. Its translation is CASSLAGTLNTEAFF.

V gene TRBV7-9 combines with J gene TRBJ2-7, with TRBD1 as a possible D gene (7 bases). Germline V gives CDR1 SEHNR, CDR2 FQNEAQ (reference sequence). The CDR3 loop spans 11 amino acids. V shed 10 bases and J shed 7 bases, with 14 bases lying between them. The CDR3 sequence: CAISQGREQYF. The CDR3 DNA reads as TGTGCCATATCACAGGGGAGGGAGCAGTACTTC.

This clone was counted a few times. The chain joins TRBV5-5 to TRBJ1-1; 9 bases line up with TRBD1. The CDR3 length is 18 residues. With 5 bases clipped from V and 0 bases from J, the junction kept 14 bases outside the gene matches. Germline CDR1 SGHKS, CDR2 YYEKEE (reference sequence). The CDR3 here is CASSRIHRDRVMNTEAFF. For the CDR3, the DNA is TGTGCCAGCAGTCGAATCCACCGGGACAGGGTGATGAACACTGAAGCTTTCTTT.

The genes are TRBV7-9 and TRBJ2-7; TRBD2 matches at 7 bases. There are 14 residues in the CDR3. Germline values: CDR1 SEHNR, CDR2 FQNEAQ (reference sequence). J was trimmed by 0 bases and V by 4 bases; bases with no gene match: 3. This CDR3 reads CASSSWTSSYEQYF. The CDR3 bases are TGTGCCAGCAGCTCTTGGACTAGCTCCTACGAGCAGTACTTC.